These 16 T cell receptor beta chains were sequenced from one sample in a study of control samples from healthy donors and cancer patients. The assay was immunoSEQ multiplex PCR, and TCRdb's table has in-frame clones only and misses some. The sample has around 110,000 clones; approximately 90% are singletons. Sample: blood. The receptors were sampled from a woman aged 70-85 years in good health.

V is TRBV5-1 and J is TRBJ2-5, with 7 bases lining up with TRBD2. J was trimmed by 7 bases and V by 2 bases; bases with no gene match: 14. The CDR3 covers 16 residues. Germline V lookup: CDR1 SGHRS, CDR2 YFSETQ. This CDR3 is CASSFTSGLSGGTQYF. CDR3 nucleotide sequence: TGCGCCAGCAGCTTCACCTCGGGACTATCGGGGGGGACCCAGTACTTC.

This sequence joins TRBV7-8 and TRBJ1-6; 9 nucleotides line up with TRBD1. Germline loops: CDR1 SGHVS, CDR2 FQNEAQ. This CDR3 comprises 14 residues. Trimming at V came to 6 bases and at J to 9 bases, leaving 6 bases not matched to a gene. The CDR3 protein is CASRVGQGGSPLHF. The DNA for the CDR3 is TGTGCCAGCAGGGTGGGACAGGGTGGTTCACCCCTCCACTTT.

V and J are TRBV6-5 and TRBJ1-2; 9 nucleotides align to TRBD1. CDR3 length: 12 amino acids. V trimming: 5 bases; J trimming: 8 bases; junction bases outside the gene matches: 3. Germline values: CDR1 MNHEY, CDR2 SVGAGI. CDR3 sequence reads: CASSRQGVGYTF. In DNA, the CDR3 is TGTGCCAGCAGTCGACAGGGGGTCGGCTACACCTTC.

The rearrangement uses TRBV4-1 and TRBJ1-1, with D hard to call. Looked up from germline, CDR1 is MGHRA and CDR2 is YSYEKL. The germline V and J ends were trimmed by 11 bases and 2 bases, with 15 bases remaining between them. The CDR3 totals 13 residues. The CDR3 DNA reads as TGCGCCGGGTCCGCACGTGAAAACACTGAAGCTTTCTTT. It specifies CAGSARENTEAFF.

J is TRBJ1-6 and V is TRBV6-5, with a tentative D call TRBD1 (5 bases). CDR3 length: 15 residues. Germline CDR1 MNHEY, CDR2 SVGAGI. Trimming took off 0 bases at V and 9 bases at J, with 12 bases between the two ends. The CDR3 nucleotides are TGTGCCAGCAGTTACTCGGGGACCGGAGGTTCACCCCTCCACTTT. It codes for CASSYSGTGGSPLHF.

This chain joins TRBV18 and TRBJ1-5; no clear D gene. The V and J ends lost 6 bases and 2 bases respectively, with 11 bases between them. This CDR3 has 14 residues. The germline gives CDR1 KGHSH, CDR2 LQKENI. As DNA, the CDR3 is TGTGCCAGCTCGCCCGCTGGGGGCAATCAGCCCCAGCATTTT. It specifies CASSPAGGNQPQHF.

In its sample, this clone was seen a few times. The CDR3 loop reads CASSPPGTEINEQFF. The CDR3 coding sequence is TGTGCCAGTAGTCCGCCCGGGACCGAGATCAATGAGCAGTTCTTC. The rearrangement links TRBV19 to TRBJ2-1; D tentatively fits TRBD1 or TRBD2 (5 bases each). CDR1 is LNHDA and CDR2 is SQIVND in the germline V gene (reference sequence). Trimming removed 5 bases at V and 6 bases at J, with 17 bases between. The CDR3 spans 15 residues.

The chain has TRBV7-6 and TRBJ2-6, with D unresolved. Germline V CDR1 and CDR2: SGHVS, FNYEAQ. The CDR3 is made up of 17 amino acids. Trimming took off 2 bases at V and 1 base at J, with 12 bases between the two ends. DNA of the CDR3: TGTGCCAGCAGCTTAAAAGGCCGGGTATCTGGGGCCAACGTCCTGACTTTC. This gives the protein CASSLKGRVSGANVLTF.

The chain carries TRBV6-1 and TRBJ1-6, with TRBD1 matching over 8 bases. The CDR3 has 16 residues. The V segment lost 2 bases and the J segment 10 bases; nucleotides outside the gene matches: 10. Germline lookup yields CDR1 MNHNS and CDR2 SASEGT. In nucleotides, the CDR3 is TGTGCCAGCAGTGAACGAGTCCGACAGGGGAGATCACCCCTCCACTTT. It specifies CASSERVRQGRSPLHF.

The chain combines TRBV20-1 with TRBJ1-2; D may be TRBD1 (6 bases). Germline V gene lookup returns CDR1 DFQATT and CDR2 SNEGSKA (reference sequence). Between the trimmed V and J ends, which lost 3 bases and 4 bases, there was a span of 15 bases. The CDR3 extends over 14 amino acids. CDR3 amino acids: CSASIQGDVYGYTF. CDR3 coding DNA: TGCAGTGCTAGTATACAGGGAGACGTCTATGGCTACACCTTC.

The chain has TRBV5-1 and TRBJ2-7, with 11 bases that match TRBD1. V gave up 2 bases and J gave up 5 bases; unmatched junction bases: 3. Looked up from germline, CDR1 is SGHRS and CDR2 is YFSETQ. CDR3 length: 14 amino acids. DNA of the CDR3: TGCGCCAGCAGCTTCGGGACAGGGGGGGACGAGCAGTACTTC. Protein: CASSFGTGGDEQYF.

The genes are TRBV4-2 and TRBJ2-2; 10 bases line up with TRBD2. CDR1 is LGHNA and CDR2 is YNFKEQ in the germline V gene. The CDR3 spans 17 residues. Germline trimming cut 3 bases from V and 1 base from J; bases unmatched to any gene: 5. The CDR3 here is CASSHGPSGGNTGELFF. Here the CDR3 DNA reads TGTGCCAGCAGCCATGGCCCTAGCGGGGGGAACACCGGGGAGCTGTTTTTT.

The CDR3 loop is CASLPPAGTVYGYTF. The CDR3 DNA is TGTGCAAGTCTCCCACCCGCCGGCACAGTCTATGGCTACACCTTC. The J gene is TRBJ1-2, the V gene TRBV12-2; the table's D call, TRBD1, has no DNA check behind it. TRBV12-2 is assigned pseudogene status. The CDR3 is 15 amino acids.

The CDR3 region is CASSSLDTEGDGYTF. The CDR3 region has the DNA TGCGCCAGCAGCTCCCTCGACACGGAGGGCGATGGCTACACCTTC. J is TRBJ1-2 and V is TRBV5-1; unclear D gene. Germline CDR1 is SGHRS and CDR2 is YFSETQ. This CDR3 has 15 residues. V was cut by 3 bases and J by 6 bases, with 18 bases left in between. Using reference TRBV5-1 and TRBJ1-2 for the parts outside the CDR3, the full variable domain is KAGVTQTPRYLIKTRGQQVTLSCSPISGHRSVSWYQQTPGQGLQFLFEYFSETQRNKGNFPGRFSGRQFSNSRSEMNVSTLELGDSALYLCASSSLDTEGDGYTFGSGTRLTVV.

The chain couples TRBV6-5 to TRBJ1-2; D unresolved. The CDR3 loop spans 14 amino acids. Trimming took 6 bases from V and 7 from J, leaving 18 bases between them. Germline CDR1 reads MNHEY; CDR2 reads SVGAGI. This CDR3 is CASSPTSGVAGYTF. The CDR3 DNA is TGTGCCAGCAGCCCCACCTCTGGGGTTGCTGGCTACACCTTC.

The chain joins TRBV6-5 to TRBJ1-1; D is ambiguous. Trimming took off 5 bases at V and 5 bases at J, with 12 bases between the two ends. This CDR3 is 13 amino acids long. The V gene's germline CDR1 is MNHEY and CDR2 SVGAGI. DNA for the CDR3: TGTGCCAGCAGTACTACCCATGCGACTGAAGCTTTCTTT. Translating it yields CASSTTHATEAFF.